This TCR beta chain was sequenced during a study of blood T cell repertoires in COVID-19. For the study at large: There were acute and convalescent COVID-19 samples, and they came from the United States, Italy and Spain. T cells, B-cell-depleted T cells, or PBMCs provided the cDNA or gDNA that served as material.

In the original analysis: Researchers report that nucleated cell counts were estimated from reference gene primer amplification. TCRdb keeps only in-frame clones here, not all; method: immunoSEQ multiplex PCR. For V, J and clone size, that table is used; D and trimming come from the DNA. Of roughly 290,000 clones listed, approximately 84% are singletons. V lost 0 bases, J lost 6 bases, and 11 bases lay in between. This CDR3 has 14 residues. Germline CDR1 SGHRS, CDR2 YFSETQ. The clonotype was recovered from a woman aged 25 to 39 who had recovered from COVID-19. Sequenced material: peripheral blood. The V gene is TRBV5-1, the J gene TRBJ2-3; D might be TRBD1 (5 bases). The CDR3 nucleotides read TGCGCCAGCAGCTTGGAATGGGGCCAGGATACGCAGTATTTT. It encodes CASSLEWGQDTQYF.